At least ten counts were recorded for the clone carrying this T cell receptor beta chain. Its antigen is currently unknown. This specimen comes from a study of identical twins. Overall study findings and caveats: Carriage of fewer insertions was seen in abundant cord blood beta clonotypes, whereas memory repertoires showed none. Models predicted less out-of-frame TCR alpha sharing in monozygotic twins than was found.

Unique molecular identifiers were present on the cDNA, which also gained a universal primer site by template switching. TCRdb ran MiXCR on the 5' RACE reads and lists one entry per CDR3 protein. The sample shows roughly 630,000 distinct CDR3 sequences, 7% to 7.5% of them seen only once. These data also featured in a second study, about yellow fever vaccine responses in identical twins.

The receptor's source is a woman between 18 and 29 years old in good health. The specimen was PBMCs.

DNA for the CDR3: TGCAGCACCAAAGGACAGACCCACAATGAGCAGTTCTTC. This codes for CSTKGQTHNEQFF. The rearrangement joins TRBV29-1 to TRBJ2-1; D may be TRBD1 (6 bases). V gave up 8 bases and J gave up 5 bases, with 16 bases separating them. Germline CDR1 reads SQVTM; CDR2 reads ANQGSEA. This CDR3 region has 13 residues.